The 4 T cell receptor beta chains below come from one sample, sequenced in a study of T cells of healthy individuals. MiXCR, applied by TCRdb to the 5' RACE reads, yields one record per CDR3 protein. The sample records 65,000 to 90,000 distinct CDR3 sequences, around 5.1% being singletons. The receptors shown here come from a female donor in good health.

This clonotype was picked up many times. This rearrangement joins TRBV9 to TRBJ2-7; TRBD2 matches 7 bases. The CDR3 sequence is 15 residues long. V was pared by 4 bases and J by 5 bases, with 12 bases of the junction left unmatched. Germline CDR1 and CDR2: SGDLS and YYNGEE. CDR3 bases: TGTGCCAGCAGCCCCCAAGCGGGAAGCCCGGACGAGCAGTACTTC. This encodes CASSPQAGSPDEQYF.

In this sample, this clonotype turned up many times. The chain couples TRBV10-2 to TRBJ2-7, with TRBD2 identical over 7 bases. CDR1 is WSHSY, CDR2 SAAADI, per germline. V lost 7 bases, J lost 5 bases, and 14 bases stayed unmatched. The CDR3 covers 15 residues. CDR3 DNA: TGCGCCAGCACGGGCGGGAGAAGCCAGTCCCACGAGCAGTACTTC. It yields the protein CASTGGRSQSHEQYF.

This clonotype was counted many times. The chain employs TRBV20-1 and TRBJ2-1; TRBD2 matches at 7 bases. Germline CDR1 and CDR2: DFQATT and SNEGSKA (reference sequence). Trimming took 1 base from V and 8 from J; bases not matched to a gene: 14. The CDR3 totals 16 residues. The CDR3 loop is CSARVPSGTPVDEQFF. The CDR3, as DNA: TGCAGTGCTAGAGTTCCCAGCGGGACCCCGGTGGATGAGCAGTTCTTC.

The chain employs TRBV27 and TRBJ1-4; D might be TRBD1 (6 bases). The CDR3 extends over 16 amino acids. V lost 6 bases and J lost 1, with 15 bases in between. Germline V lookup: CDR1 MNHEY, CDR2 SMNVEV (reference sequence). CDR3 sequence reads: CASRAHREITNEKLFF. The CDR3 DNA reads TGTGCCAGCAGGGCCCACAGGGAAATAACTAATGAAAAACTGTTTTTT.